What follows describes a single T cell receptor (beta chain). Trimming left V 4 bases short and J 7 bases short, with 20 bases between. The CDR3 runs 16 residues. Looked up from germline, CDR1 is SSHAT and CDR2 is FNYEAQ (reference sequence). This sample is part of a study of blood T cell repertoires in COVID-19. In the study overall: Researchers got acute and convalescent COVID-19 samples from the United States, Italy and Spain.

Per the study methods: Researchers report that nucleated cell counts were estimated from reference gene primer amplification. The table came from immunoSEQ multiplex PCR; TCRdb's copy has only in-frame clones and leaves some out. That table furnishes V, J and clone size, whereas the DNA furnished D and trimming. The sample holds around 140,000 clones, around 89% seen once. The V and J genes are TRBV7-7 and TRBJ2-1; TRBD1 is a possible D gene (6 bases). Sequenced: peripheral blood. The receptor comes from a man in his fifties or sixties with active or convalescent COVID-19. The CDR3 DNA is TGTGCCAGCAGCTCGGGTCAGGCAGGGGTCCGTAATGAGCAGTTCTTC. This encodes CASSSGQAGVRNEQFF.